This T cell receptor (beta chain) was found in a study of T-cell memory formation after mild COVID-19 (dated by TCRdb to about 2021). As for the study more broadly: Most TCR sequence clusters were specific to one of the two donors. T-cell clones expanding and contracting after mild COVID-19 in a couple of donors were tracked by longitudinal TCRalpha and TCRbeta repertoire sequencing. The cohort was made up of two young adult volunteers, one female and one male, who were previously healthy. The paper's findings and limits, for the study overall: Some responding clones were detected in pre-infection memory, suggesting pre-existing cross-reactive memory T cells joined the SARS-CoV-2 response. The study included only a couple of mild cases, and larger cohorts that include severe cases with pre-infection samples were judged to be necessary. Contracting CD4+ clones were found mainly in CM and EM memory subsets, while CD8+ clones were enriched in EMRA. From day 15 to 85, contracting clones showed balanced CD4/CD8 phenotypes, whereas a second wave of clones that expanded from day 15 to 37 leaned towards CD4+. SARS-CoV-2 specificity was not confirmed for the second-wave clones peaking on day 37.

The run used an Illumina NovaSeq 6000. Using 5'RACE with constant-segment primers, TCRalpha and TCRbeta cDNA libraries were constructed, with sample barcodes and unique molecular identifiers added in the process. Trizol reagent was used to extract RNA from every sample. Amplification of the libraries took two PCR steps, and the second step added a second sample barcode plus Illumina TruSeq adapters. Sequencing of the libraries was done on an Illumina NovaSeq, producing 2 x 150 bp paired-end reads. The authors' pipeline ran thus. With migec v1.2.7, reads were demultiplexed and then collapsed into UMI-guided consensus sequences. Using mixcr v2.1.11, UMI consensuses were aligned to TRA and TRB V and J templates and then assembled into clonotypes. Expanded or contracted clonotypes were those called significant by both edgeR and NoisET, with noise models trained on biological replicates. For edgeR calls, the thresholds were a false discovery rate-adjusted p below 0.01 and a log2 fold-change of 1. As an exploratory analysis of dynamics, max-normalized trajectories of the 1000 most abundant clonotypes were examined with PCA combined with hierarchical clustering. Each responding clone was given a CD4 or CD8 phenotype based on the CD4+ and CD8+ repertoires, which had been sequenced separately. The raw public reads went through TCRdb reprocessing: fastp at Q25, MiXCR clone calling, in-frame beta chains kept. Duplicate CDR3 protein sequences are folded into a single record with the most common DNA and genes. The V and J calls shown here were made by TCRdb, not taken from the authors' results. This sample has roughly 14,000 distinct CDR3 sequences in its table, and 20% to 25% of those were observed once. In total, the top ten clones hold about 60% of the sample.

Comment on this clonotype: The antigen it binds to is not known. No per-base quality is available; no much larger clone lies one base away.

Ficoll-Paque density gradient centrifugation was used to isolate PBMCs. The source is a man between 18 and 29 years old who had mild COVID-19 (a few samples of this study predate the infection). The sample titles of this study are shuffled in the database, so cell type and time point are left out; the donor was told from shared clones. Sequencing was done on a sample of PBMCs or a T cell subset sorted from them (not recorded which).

The nucleotide sequence is TGCAGTGCTACCACCTCCGGGACGGGAGGTTATGGCTACACCTTC. Its translation reads: CSATTSGTGGYGYTF. The sequence joins TRBV20-1 to TRBJ1-2, and perhaps TRBD1 as D gene, on 5 matching bases. CDR1 and CDR2, per the germline V gene (reference sequence), are DFQATT and SNEGSKA. From the cysteine through the phenylalanine, the CDR3 covers 15 amino acids. Just the 45-base CDR3 DNA is kept, in frame starting at base 1. Between the V and J ends, shortened by 4 bases and 5 bases respectively, the junction contains 20 bases.